One T cell receptor (beta chain) is described in this entry. This clone was seen only a few times. Its antigen remains undetermined. No qualities accompany the bases; no much larger clone lies one base away. Whole blood was collected in K2EDTA tubes by collaborating institutions according to the institutions' own protocols. For TCRbeta analysis, collaborator samples were shipped as frozen whole blood, as isolated PBMCs, or as DNA extracted from either sample type. Reading the germline V gene gives CDR1 KGHSH and CDR2 LQKENI. The CDR3 measures 16 amino acids from cysteine to phenylalanine. Only the CDR3 region is kept as DNA, spanning 48 bases read in frame from base 1. Deletion took 6 bases off V and 0 bases off J, with a span of 15 bases between the germline ends. The sample belongs to a study of blood T cell repertoires in COVID-19 (dated by TCRdb to about 2020). Looking at the study overall: Collaborator samples came from the United States, Italy and Spain and covered acute and convalescent phases of COVID-19. The prospective study material was composed of cDNA or gDNA derived from T cells, B-cell-depleted T cells, or PBMCs. Subjects who had been exposed to COVID-19, were actively infected with it, or had recovered from it provided the deeply sampled blood TCRbeta repertoires that made up the dataset. The repertoires were made available in a free public database intended to serve as a resource for research on the immune response to SARS-CoV-2. The samples were drawn from the first 160 participants of the ongoing ImmuneRACE study and from about 1,200 subjects provided by 6 global collaborators. A de-identified subject ID, COVID-19 status, age in years and sex were almost always included in the sample metadata. Where available, HLA class I and class II types were taken from metadata supplied by the sample provider and were not determined by assay-based typing.

TCRbeta CDR3 regions were amplified from genomic DNA by means of the immunoSEQ Assay, a bias-controlled multiplex PCR. The authors' pipeline ran thus. The number of nucleated cells in each sample was estimated from the amplification of reference gene primers within the assay. To quantify the absolute abundance of each unique TCRbeta CDR3 rearrangement, sequence reads were collapsed and filtered. For each sample, productive Simpson clonality was calculated as the square root of Simpson's diversity index across productive rearrangements. This is the immuneACCESS table as TCRdb keeps it, with only in-frame sequences that have V and J called. A part of the clones is gone; compared with another copy, unresolved V genes explain less than half, and the rest is unexplained. V, J and clone size are taken as reported in that table, and D and trimming were inferred from the DNA itself. The sample includes 250,000 or so clones, with about 88% observed a single time. Jointly, the top ten make up approximately 2% of the sample.

What the authors observed across the whole study: The quantity of clinical and demographic metadata differed by source and by participant and was supplied without curation.

Source material: peripheral blood. The chain joins TRBV18 to TRBJ2-4; the D gene is not confidently resolved. The sequence derives from a man aged 25 to 40 with active or convalescent COVID-19. In nucleotide form, the sequence is TGTGCCAGCTCTCCGGTACGAATCGGAGCCAAAAACATTCAGTACTTC. This yields the protein CASSPVRIGAKNIQYF.